This TCR beta chain comes out of a study of post-analysis software for immune sequencing data. Study-wide findings and caveats: Analysis by F measure revealed that same-batch samples clustered strongly together. Five TRBV segments, including TRBV5-6, TRBV5-1 and TRBV20-1, were more frequent in patients than controls. Those with multiple sclerosis, the patient group, showed significantly lower normalized Chao1 diversity than controls.

Unique molecular identifiers had been added to the TCR beta cDNA libraries. The authors obtained 540,000 or so cDNA molecules from approximately 0.91 to 9.4 million T cells. Each CDR3 protein gets one entry after TCRdb re-called the PCR reads with MiXCR. In the table there are 450,000 to 650,000 distinct CDR3 sequences, about 40% of which are singletons. J was trimmed by 5 bases and V by 3 bases; bases with no gene match: 5. Germline V lookup: CDR1 MNHEY, CDR2 SMNVEV (reference sequence). The CDR3 consists of 15 residues. Worth noting for this clonotype: Antigen unknown.

The sequence was obtained from a girl under 18 with multiple sclerosis. Material: blood. The rearrangement joins TRBV27 to TRBJ1-1; 11 nucleotides agree with TRBD1. The CDR3 reads CASSFNGTGGTEAFF. For the CDR3, the DNA is TGTGCCAGCAGTTTCAACGGGACAGGGGGGACTGAAGCTTTCTTT.